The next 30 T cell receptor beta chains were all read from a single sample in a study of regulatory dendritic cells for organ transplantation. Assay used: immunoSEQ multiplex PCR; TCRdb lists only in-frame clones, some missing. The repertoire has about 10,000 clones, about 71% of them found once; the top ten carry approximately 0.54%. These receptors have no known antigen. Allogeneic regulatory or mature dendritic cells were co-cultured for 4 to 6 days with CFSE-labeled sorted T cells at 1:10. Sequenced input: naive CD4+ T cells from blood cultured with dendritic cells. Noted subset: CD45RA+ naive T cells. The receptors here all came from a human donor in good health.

The CDR3 reads CASSSSGGVTETQYF. The CDR3 bases are TGCGCCAGCAGCTCTAGCGGGGGAGTTACGGAGACCCAGTACTTC. The chain links TRBV5-1 to TRBJ2-5; TRBD2 matches at 10 bases. V was pared by 3 bases and J by 5 bases, with 7 bases of the junction left unmatched. CDR1 and CDR2 (germline): SGHRS, YFSETQ. The CDR3 loop spans 15 amino acids.

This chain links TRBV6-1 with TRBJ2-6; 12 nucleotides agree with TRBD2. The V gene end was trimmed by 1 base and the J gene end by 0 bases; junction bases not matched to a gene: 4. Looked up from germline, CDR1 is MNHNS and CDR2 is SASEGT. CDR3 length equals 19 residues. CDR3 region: CASSEEGLAGSSGANVLTF. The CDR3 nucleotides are TGTGCCAGCAGTGAAGAGGGACTAGCGGGTTCCTCTGGGGCCAACGTCCTGACTTTC.

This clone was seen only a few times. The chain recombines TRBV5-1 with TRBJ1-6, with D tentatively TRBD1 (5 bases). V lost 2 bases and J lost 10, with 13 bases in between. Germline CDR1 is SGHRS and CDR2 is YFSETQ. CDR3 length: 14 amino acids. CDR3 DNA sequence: TGCGCCAGCAGCTTCCGGGGGTTGGAATCACCCCTCCACTTT. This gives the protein CASSFRGLESPLHF.

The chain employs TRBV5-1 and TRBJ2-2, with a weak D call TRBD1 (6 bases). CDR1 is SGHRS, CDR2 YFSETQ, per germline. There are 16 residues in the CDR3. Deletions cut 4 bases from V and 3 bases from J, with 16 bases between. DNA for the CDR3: TGCGCCAGCAGCCCGCCGGGACAAAGCGACACCGGGGAGCTGTTTTTT. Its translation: CASSPPGQSDTGELFF.

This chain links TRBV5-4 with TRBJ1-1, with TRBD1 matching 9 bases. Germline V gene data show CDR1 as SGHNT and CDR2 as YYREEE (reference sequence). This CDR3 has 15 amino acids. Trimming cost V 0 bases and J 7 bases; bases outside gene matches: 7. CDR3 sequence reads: CASSLATGGAVEAFF. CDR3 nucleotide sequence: TGTGCCAGCAGCTTGGCCACAGGGGGCGCGGTTGAAGCTTTCTTT.

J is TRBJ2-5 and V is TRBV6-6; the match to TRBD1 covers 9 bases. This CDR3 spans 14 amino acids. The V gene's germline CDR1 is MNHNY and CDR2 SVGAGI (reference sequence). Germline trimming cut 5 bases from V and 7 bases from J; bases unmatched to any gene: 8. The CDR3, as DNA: TGTGCCAGCAGTACGGGGACAGGGTGGGCGACCCAGTACTTC. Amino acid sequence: CASSTGTGWATQYF.

The CDR3 region has the DNA TGTGCCAGTAGCCTAACGATGAATTCACCCCTCCACTTT. Its translation: CASSLTMNSPLHF. The V and J genes are TRBV19 and TRBJ1-6; D unclear. Germline CDR1 is LNHDA and CDR2 is SQIVND (reference sequence). V lost 6 bases and J 7 bases, leaving 10 bases between the germline ends. CDR3 length equals 13 residues. Filled out from reference TRBV19 and TRBJ1-6, the complete variable domain reads DGGITQSPKYLFRKEGQNVTLSCEQNLNHDAMYWYRQDPGQGLRLIYYSQIVNDFQKGDIAEGYSVSREKKESFPLTVTSAQKNPTAFYLCASSLTMNSPLHFGNGTRLTVT.

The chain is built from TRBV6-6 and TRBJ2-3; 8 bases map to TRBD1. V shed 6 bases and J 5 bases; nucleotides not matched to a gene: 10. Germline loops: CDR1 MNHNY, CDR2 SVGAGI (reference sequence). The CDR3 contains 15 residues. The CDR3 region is CASSGGQGRIDTQYF. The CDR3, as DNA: TGTGCCAGCAGCGGAGGACAGGGTAGAATAGATACGCAGTATTTT.

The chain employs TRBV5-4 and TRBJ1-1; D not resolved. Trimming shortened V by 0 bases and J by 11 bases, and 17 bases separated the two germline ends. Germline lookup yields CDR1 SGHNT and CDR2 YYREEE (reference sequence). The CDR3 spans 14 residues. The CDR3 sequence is CASSLDRREGVAFF. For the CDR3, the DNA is TGTGCCAGCAGCTTGGACCGCAGAGAGGGCGTCGCTTTCTTT.

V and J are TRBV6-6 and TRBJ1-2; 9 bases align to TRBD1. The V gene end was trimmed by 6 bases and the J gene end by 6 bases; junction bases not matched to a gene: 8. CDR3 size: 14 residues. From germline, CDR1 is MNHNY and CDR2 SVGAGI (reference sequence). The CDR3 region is CASSPGTGIHGYTF. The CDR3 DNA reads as TGTGCCAGCAGCCCAGGGACAGGGATACATGGCTACACCTTC.

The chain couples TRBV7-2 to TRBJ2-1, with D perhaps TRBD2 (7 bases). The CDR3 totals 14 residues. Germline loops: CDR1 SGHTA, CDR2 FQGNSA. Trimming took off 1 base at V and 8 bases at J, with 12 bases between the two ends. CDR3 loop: CASSLGGGRDEQFF. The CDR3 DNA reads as TGTGCCAGCAGCTTAGGGGGGGGCCGCGATGAGCAGTTCTTC.

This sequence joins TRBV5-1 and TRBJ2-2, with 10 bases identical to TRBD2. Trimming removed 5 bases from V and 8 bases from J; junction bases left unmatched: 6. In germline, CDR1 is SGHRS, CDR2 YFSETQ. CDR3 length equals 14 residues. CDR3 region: CASSFGLAVGELFF. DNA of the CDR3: TGCGCCAGCAGTTTTGGACTAGCGGTAGGGGAGCTGTTTTTT. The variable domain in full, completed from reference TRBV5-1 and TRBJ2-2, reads KAGVTQTPRYLIKTRGQQVTLSCSPISGHRSVSWYQQTPGQGLQFLFEYFSETQRNKGNFPGRFSGRQFSNSRSEMNVSTLELGDSALYLCASSFGLAVGELFFGEGSRLTVL.

This CDR3 reads CASSQALGGEANYGYTF. In DNA, the CDR3 is TGTGCCAGCAGCCAAGCGCTCGGAGGGGAAGCTAACTATGGCTACACCTTC. The gene calls are TRBV4-2 and TRBJ1-2; D is possibly TRBD1 (5 bases). Trimming cost V 1 base and J 0 bases, with 15 bases left between them. The CDR3 consists of 17 residues. The V gene's germline CDR1 is LGHNA and CDR2 YNFKEQ.

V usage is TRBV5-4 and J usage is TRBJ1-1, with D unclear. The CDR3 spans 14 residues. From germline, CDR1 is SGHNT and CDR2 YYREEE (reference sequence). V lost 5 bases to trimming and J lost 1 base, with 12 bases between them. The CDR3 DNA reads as TGTGCCAGCAGTCCTGTGGCAAAGAACACTGAAGCTTTCTTT. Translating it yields CASSPVAKNTEAFF.

Here the CDR3 reads CAISEGQGLSSGNTIYF. The CDR3 region has the DNA TGTGCCATCAGTGAAGGACAGGGCCTTAGCTCTGGAAACACCATATATTTT. The chain couples TRBV10-3 to TRBJ1-3, with 8 bases identical to TRBD1. This CDR3 is 17 amino acids long. V lost 3 bases, J lost 0 bases, and 7 bases stayed unmatched. Germline lookup yields CDR1 ENHRY and CDR2 SYGVKD.

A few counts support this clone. The CDR3 sequence: CASSPESGNTIYF. The CDR3 DNA reads TGTGCCAGCTCGCCAGAGAGTGGAAACACCATATATTTT. The chain carries TRBV18 and TRBJ1-3; D ambiguous. The V end lost 6 bases, the J end lost 3 bases, and 9 bases lay between the germline ends. The CDR3 is made up of 13 amino acids. CDR1 and CDR2 (germline): KGHSH, LQKENI.

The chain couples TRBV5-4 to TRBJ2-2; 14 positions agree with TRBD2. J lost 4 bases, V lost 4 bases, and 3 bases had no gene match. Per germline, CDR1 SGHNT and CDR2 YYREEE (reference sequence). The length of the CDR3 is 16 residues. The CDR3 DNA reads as TGTGCCAGCAGCATTGGACTAGCGGGGGGCACCGGGGAGCTGTTTTTT. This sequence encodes CASSIGLAGGTGELFF.

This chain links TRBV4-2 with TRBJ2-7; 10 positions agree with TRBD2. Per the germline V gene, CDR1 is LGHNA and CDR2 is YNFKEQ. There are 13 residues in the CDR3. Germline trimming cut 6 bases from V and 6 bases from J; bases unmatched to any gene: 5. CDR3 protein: CASRSGTSAEQYF. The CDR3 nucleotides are TGTGCCAGCAGGTCCGGGACTAGCGCCGAGCAGTACTTC.

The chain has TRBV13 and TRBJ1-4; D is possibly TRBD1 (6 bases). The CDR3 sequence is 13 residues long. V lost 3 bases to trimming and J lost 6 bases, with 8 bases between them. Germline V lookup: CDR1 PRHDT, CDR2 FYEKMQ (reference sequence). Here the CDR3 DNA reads TGTGCCAGCAGCTTGACAGGAGATGAAAAACTGTTTTTT. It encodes CASSLTGDEKLFF.

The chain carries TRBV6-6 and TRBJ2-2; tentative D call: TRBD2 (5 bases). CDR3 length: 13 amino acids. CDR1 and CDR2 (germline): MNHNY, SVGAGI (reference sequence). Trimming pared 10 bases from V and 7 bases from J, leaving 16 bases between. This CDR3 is CATLIPGSGELFF. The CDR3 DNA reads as TGTGCCACTTTAATCCCGGGGAGCGGGGAGCTGTTTTTT.

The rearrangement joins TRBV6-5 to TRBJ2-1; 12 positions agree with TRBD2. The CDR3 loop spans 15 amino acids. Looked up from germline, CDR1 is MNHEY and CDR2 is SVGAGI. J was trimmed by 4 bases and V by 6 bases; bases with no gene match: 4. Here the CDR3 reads CASRYGLAGYNEQFF. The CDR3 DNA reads TGTGCCAGCAGATACGGACTAGCGGGATACAATGAGCAGTTCTTC.

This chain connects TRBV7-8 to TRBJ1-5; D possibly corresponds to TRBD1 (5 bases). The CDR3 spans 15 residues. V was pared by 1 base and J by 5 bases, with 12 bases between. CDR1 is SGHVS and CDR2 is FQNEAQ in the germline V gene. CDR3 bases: TGTGCCAGCAGCTTAGTGGGGGGTCCGGATCAGCCCCAGCATTTT. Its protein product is CASSLVGGPDQPQHF.

The CDR3 reads CASSRGSGGNTDTQYF. The CDR3, as DNA: TGCGCCAGCAGCCGGGGTAGCGGGGGTAACACAGATACGCAGTATTTT. The chain combines TRBV5-1 with TRBJ2-3, with 9 nucleotides matching TRBD2. The V gene end was trimmed by 4 bases and the J gene end by 2 bases; junction bases not matched to a gene: 8. CDR1 SGHRS and CDR2 YFSETQ come from the germline V gene. The CDR3 has 16 residues.

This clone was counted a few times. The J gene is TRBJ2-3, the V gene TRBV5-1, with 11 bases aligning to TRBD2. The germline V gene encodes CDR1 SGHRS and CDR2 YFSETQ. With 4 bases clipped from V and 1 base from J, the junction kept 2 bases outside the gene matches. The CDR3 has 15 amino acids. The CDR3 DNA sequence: TGCGCCAGCAGCATGGGACTAGCGGGCACAGATACGCAGTATTTT. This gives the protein CASSMGLAGTDTQYF.

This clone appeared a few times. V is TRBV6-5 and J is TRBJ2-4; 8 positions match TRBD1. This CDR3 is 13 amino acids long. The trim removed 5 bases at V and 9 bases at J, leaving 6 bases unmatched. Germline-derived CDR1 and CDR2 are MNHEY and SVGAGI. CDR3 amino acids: CASSRTGRGIQYF. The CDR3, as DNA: TGTGCCAGCAGTCGGACAGGGCGGGGCATTCAGTACTTC.

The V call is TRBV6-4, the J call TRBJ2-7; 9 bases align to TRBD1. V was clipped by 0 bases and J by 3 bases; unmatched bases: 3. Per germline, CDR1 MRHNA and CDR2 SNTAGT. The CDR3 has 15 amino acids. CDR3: CASSDSRDRDYEQYF. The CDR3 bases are TGTGCCAGCAGTGACTCGAGGGACAGGGACTACGAGCAGTACTTC.

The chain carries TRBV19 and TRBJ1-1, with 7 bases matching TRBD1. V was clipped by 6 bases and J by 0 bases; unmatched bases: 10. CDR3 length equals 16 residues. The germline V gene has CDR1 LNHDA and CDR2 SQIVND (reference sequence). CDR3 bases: TGTGCCAGTAGCGATCGTCCGGGACAGCTGAACACTGAAGCTTTCTTT. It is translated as CASSDRPGQLNTEAFF.

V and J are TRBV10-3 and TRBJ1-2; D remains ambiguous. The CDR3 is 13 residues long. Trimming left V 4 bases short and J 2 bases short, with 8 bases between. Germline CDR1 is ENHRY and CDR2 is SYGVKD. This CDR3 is CAISAQMNYGYTF. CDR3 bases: TGTGCCATCAGTGCCCAGATGAACTATGGCTACACCTTC.

CDR3 nucleotides: TGTGCCAGCAGCCTCCGACCGACATCGAACACTGAAGCTTTCTTT. Its translation: CASSLRPTSNTEAFF. The J gene is TRBJ1-1, the V gene TRBV9; no reliable D call. The CDR3 is 15 amino acids. The germline CDR1 and CDR2 sequences are SGDLS and YYNGEE. The germline V and J ends were trimmed by 4 bases and 1 base, with 14 bases remaining between them.

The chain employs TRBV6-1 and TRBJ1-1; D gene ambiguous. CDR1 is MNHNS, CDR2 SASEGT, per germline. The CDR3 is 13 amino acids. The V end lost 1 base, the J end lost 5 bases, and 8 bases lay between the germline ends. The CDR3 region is CASSEVGGTEAFF. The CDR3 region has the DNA TGTGCCAGCAGTGAAGTAGGAGGAACTGAAGCTTTCTTT.